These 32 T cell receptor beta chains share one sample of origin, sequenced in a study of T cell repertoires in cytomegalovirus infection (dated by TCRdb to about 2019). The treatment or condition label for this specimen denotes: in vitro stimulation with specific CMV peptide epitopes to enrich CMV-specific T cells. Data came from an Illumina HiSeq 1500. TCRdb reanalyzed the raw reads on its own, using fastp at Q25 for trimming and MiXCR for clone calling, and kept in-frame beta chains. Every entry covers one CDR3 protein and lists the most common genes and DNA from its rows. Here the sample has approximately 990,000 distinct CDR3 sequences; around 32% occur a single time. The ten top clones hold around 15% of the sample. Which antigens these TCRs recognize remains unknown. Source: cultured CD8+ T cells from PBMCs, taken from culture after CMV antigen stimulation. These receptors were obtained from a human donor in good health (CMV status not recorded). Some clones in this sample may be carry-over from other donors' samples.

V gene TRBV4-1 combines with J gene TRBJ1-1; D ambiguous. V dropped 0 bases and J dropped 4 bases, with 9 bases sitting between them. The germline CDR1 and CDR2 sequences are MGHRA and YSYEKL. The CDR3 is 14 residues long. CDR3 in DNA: TGCGCCAGCAGCCAAGATCAAGCAACCACTGAAGCTTTCTTT. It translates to CASSQDQATTEAFF.

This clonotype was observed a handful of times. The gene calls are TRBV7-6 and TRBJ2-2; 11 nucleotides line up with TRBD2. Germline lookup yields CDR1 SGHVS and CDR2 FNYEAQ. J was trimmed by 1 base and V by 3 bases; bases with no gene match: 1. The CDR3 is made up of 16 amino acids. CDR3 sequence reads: CASSFGLAGNTGELFF. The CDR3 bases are TGTGCCAGCAGCTTCGGACTAGCGGGGAACACCGGGGAGCTGTTTTTT.

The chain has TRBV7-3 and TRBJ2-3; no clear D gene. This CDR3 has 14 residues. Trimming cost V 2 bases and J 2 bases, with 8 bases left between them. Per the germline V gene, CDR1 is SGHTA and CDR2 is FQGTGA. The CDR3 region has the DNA TGTGCCAGCAGCTTAGAACTTGTCACAGATACGCAGTATTTT. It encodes CASSLELVTDTQYF.

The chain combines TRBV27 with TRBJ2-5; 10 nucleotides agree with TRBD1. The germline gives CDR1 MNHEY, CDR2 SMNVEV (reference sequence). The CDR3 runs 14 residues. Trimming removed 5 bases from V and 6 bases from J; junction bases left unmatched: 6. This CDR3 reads CASSPDRGGQTQYF. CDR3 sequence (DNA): TGTGCCAGCAGTCCGGACAGGGGGGGGCAGACCCAGTACTTC.

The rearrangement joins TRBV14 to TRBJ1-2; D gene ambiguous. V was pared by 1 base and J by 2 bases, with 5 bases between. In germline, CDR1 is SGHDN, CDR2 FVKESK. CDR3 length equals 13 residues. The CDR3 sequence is CASSQVRNYGYTF. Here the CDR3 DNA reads TGTGCCAGCAGCCAAGTCAGGAACTATGGCTACACCTTC.

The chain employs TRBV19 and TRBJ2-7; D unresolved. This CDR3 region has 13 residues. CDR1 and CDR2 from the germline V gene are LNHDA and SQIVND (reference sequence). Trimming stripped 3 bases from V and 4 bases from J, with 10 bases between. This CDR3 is CASSMGWAYEQYF. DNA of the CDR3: TGTGCCAGTAGTATGGGATGGGCTTACGAGCAGTACTTC.

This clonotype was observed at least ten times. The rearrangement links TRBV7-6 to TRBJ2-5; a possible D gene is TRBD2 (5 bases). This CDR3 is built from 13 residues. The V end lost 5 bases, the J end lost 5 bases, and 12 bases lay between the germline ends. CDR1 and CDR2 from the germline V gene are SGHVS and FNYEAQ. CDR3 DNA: TGTGCCAGCAGCCGGACGGACTGGGAGACCCAGTACTTC. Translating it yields CASSRTDWETQYF.

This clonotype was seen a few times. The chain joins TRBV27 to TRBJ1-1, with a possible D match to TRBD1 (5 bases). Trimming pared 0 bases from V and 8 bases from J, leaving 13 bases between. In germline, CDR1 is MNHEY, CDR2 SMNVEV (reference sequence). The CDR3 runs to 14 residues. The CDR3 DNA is TGTGCCAGCAGTTTATCGGGGTGGGGGTCAGAAGCTTTCTTT. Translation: CASSLSGWGSEAFF.

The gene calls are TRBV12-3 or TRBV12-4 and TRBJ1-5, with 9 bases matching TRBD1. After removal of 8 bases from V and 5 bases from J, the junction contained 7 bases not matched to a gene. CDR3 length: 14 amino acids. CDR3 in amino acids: CASGGQGIHQPQHF. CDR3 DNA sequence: TGTGCCAGCGGTGGACAGGGGATCCATCAGCCCCAGCATTTT.

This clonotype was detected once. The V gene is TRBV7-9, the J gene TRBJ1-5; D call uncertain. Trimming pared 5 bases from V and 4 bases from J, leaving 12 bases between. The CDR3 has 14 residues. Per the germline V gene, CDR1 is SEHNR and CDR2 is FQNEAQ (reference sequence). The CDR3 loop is CASSKVILNQPQHF. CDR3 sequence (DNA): TGTGCCAGCAGCAAAGTAATACTGAATCAGCCCCAGCATTTT. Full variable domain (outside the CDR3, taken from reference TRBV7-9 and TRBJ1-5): DTGVSQNPRHKITKRGQNVTFRCDPISEHNRLYWYRQTLGQGPEFLTYFQNEAQLEKSRLLSDRFSAERPKGSFSTLEIQRTEQGDSAMYLCASSKVILNQPQHFGDGTRLSIL.

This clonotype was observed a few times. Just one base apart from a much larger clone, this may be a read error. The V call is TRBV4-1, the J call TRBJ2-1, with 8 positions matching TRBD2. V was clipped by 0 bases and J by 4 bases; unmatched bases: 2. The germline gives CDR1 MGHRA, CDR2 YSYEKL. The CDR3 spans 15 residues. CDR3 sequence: CASSQEGGGYNEQFF. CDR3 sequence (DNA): TGCGCCAGCAGCCAAGAAGGCGGGGGGTACAATGAGCAGTTCTTC.

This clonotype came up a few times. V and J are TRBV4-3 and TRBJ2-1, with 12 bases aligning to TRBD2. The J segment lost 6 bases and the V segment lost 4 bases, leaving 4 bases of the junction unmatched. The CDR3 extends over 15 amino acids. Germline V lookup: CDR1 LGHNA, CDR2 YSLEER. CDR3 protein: CASSPSGGDGNEQFF. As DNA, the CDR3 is TGCGCCAGCAGCCCTAGCGGGGGGGATGGCAATGAGCAGTTCTTC.

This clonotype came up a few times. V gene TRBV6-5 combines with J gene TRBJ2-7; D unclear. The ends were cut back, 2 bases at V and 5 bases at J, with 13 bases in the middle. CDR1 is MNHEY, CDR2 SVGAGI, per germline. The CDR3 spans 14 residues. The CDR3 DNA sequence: TGTGCCAGCAGTTACACCTCCCGGTTGGACGAGCAGTACTTC. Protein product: CASSYTSRLDEQYF.

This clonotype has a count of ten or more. The CDR3 nucleotides are TGTGCCAGCCAAAAGAACACCGGGGAGCTGTTTTTT. The encoded protein is CASQKNTGELFF. The chain is built from TRBV7-2 and TRBJ2-2; D unclear. The CDR3 totals 12 residues. The germline V and J ends were trimmed by 8 bases and 1 base, with 5 bases remaining between them. CDR1 and CDR2 (germline): SGHTA, FQGNSA.

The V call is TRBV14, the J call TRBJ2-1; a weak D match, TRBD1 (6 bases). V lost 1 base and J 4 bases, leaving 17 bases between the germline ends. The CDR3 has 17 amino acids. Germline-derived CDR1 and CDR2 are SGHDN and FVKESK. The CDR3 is CASSQGELGQFYNEQFF. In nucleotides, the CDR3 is TGTGCCAGCAGCCAAGGGGAATTGGGACAATTTTACAATGAGCAGTTCTTC.

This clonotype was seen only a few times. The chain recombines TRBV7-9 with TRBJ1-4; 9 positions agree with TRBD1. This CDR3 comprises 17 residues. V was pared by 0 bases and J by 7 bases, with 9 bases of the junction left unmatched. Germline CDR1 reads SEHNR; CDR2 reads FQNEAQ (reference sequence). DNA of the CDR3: TGTGCCAGCAGCTTAGCGGCTACGACAGGGGGTATTGAAAAACTGTTTTTT. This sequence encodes CASSLAATTGGIEKLFF.

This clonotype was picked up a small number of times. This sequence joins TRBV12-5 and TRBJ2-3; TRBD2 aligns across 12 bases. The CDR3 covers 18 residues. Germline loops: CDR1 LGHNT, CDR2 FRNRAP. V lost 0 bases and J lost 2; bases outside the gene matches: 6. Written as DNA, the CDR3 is TGTGCTAGTGGTTTGGTGGAGACTAGCGGGGGTCTCACAGATACGCAGTATTTT. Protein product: CASGLVETSGGLTDTQYF.

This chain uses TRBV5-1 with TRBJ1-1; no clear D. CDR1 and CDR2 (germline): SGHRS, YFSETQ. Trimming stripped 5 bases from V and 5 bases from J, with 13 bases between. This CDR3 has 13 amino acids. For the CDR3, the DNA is TGCGCCAGCAGGTTATTCGAGGAAACTGAAGCTTTCTTT. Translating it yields CASRLFEETEAFF.

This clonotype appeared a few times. The CDR3 DNA follows: TGTGCCAGCAGCGACGGGGGAGCGGGACAAGAGACCCAGTACTTC. Its protein product is CASSDGGAGQETQYF. The genes are TRBV5-6 and TRBJ2-5; 7 bases fit TRBD2. The junction had 8 bases not matched to a gene; V was cut back by 4 bases and J by 2 bases. Germline lookup yields CDR1 SGHDT and CDR2 YYEEEE. This CDR3 comprises 15 residues.

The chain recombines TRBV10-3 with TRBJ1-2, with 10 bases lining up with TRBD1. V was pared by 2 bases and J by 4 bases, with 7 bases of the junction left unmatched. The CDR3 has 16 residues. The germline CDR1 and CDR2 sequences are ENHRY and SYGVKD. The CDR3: CAISEAWTGGGYGYTF. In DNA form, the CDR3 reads TGTGCCATCAGTGAGGCCTGGACAGGGGGTGGCTATGGCTACACCTTC.

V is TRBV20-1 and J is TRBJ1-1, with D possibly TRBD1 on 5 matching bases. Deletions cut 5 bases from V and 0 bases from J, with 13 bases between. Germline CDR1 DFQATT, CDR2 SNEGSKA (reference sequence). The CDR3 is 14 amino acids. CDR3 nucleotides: TGCAGTGCTCAGACAGATTACTTGAACACTGAAGCTTTCTTT. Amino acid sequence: CSAQTDYLNTEAFF.

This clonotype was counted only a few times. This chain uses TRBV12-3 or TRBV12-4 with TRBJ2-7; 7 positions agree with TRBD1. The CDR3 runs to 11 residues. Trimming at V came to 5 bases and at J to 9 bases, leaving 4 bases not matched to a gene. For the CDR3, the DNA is TGTGCCAGCAGTCGGGGACAGCGGCAGTACTTC. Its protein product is CASSRGQRQYF.

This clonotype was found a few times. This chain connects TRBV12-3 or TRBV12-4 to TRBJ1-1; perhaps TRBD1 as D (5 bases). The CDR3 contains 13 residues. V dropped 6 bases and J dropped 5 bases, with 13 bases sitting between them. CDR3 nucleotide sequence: TGTGCCAGCAGGACAATAGGGGTGACTGAAGCTTTCTTT. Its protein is CASRTIGVTEAFF.

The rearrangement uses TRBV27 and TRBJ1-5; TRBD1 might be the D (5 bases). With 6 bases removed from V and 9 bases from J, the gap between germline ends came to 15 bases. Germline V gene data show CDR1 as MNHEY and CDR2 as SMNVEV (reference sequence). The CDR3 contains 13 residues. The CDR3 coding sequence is TGTGCCAGCAGCCCGGGGTTCGGGGCGCCCCAGCATTTT. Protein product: CASSPGFGAPQHF.

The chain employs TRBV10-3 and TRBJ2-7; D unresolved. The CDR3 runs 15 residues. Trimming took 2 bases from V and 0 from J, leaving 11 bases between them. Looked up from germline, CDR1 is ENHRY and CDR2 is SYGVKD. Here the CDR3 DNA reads TGTGCCATCAGTGAGCAAGCTGGAAGCTCCTACGAGCAGTACGTC. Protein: CAISEQAGSSYEQYV.

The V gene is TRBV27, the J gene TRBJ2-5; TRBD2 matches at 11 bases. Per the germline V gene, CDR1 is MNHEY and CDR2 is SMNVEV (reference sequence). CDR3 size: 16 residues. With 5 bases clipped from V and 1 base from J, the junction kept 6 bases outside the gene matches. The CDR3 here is CASSVLAGAVQETQYF. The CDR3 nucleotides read TGTGCCAGCAGTGTACTAGCGGGGGCCGTCCAAGAGACCCAGTACTTC.

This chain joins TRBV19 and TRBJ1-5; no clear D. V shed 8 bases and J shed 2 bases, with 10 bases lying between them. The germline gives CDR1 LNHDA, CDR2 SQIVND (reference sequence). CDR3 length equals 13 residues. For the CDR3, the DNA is TGTGCCAGTTCTAGGCGACGCAATCAGCCCCAGCATTTT. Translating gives CASSRRRNQPQHF. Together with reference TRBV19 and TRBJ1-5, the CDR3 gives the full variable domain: DGGITQSPKYLFRKEGQNVTLSCEQNLNHDAMYWYRQDPGQGLRLIYYSQIVNDFQKGDIAEGYSVSREKKESFPLTVTSAQKNPTAFYLCASSRRRNQPQHFGDGTRLSIL.

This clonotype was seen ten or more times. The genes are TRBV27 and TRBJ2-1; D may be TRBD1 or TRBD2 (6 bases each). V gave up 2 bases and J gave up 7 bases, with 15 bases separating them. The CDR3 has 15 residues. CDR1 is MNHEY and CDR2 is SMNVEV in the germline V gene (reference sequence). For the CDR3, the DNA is TGTGCCAGCAGTTTAGGGCTAGGGGGGCCTAATGAGCAGTTCTTC. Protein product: CASSLGLGGPNEQFF.

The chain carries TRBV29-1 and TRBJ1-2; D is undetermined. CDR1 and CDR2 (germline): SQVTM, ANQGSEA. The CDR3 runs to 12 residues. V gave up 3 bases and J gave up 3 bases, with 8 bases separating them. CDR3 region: CSVETADYGYTF. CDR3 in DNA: TGCAGCGTTGAGACGGCAGACTATGGCTACACCTTC.

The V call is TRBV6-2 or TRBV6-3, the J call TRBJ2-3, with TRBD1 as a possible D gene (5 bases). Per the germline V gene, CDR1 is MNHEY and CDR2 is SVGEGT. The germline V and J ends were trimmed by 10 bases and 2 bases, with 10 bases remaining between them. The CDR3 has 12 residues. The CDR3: CATGIHTDTQYF. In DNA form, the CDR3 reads TGTGCCACAGGGATACACACAGATACGCAGTATTTT.

Here the CDR3 reads CSVFGRNLQESNYGYTF. The CDR3 nucleotides read TGCAGCGTGTTCGGACGGAATCTCCAAGAAAGCAACTATGGCTACACCTTC. The genes are TRBV29-1 and TRBJ1-2; no clear D gene. Trimming shortened V by 6 bases and J by 2 bases, and 25 bases separated the two germline ends. Germline CDR1 is SQVTM and CDR2 is ANQGSEA. The length of the CDR3 is 17 residues.

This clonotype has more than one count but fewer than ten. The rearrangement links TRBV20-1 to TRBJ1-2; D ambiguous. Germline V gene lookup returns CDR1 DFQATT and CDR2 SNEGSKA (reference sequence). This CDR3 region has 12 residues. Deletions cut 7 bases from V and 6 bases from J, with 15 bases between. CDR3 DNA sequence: TGCAGTGGGGAGGGAGAGACCAATGGCTACACCTTC. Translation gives CSGEGETNGYTF.